A selection of T cell receptor beta chains follows, all from one sample in a study of post-analysis software for immune sequencing data. TCRdb reprocessed the PCR reads with MiXCR, giving one entry per CDR3 protein. The sample includes about 540,000 distinct CDR3 sequences, around a third seen only once; the top ten take about 6%. Sample: blood. Every receptor here comes from a girl under 18 with multiple sclerosis. Both conserved end residues are part of each CDR3. Fields, in order: J gene, D gene, V gene, clone size, CDR3 DNA, CDR3 protein. The D gene is left open where the match is weak. A row's size may be missing; if present it is once, few, many or a size class.

>TRBJ1-1|NA|TRBV5-4|once
TGTGCCAGCAGCGAGAGGGTTGGTGAAGCTTTCTTT
CASSERVGEAFF
>TRBJ2-7|NA|TRBV20-1|NA
TGCAGTGCTAGAGCGGGGTACTCCTACGAGCAGTACTTC
CSARAGYSYEQYF
>TRBJ2-7|NA|TRBV21-1|NA
TGCCCCCGCAAGGGATCCTACGAGCAGTACTTC
CPRKGSYEQYF
>TRBJ1-2|TRBD1|TRBV5-1|few
TGCGCCAGCAGTGGACAGGGGGACTATGGCTACACCTTC
CASSGQGDYGYTF
>TRBJ2-1|TRBD2|TRBV29-1|NA
TGCAGCGCTACCTCCCTAGCGGGGTCAAGCTCCTACAATGAGCAGTTCTTC
CSATSLAGSSSYNEQFF
>TRBJ2-3|TRBD2|TRBV6-5|NA
TGTGCCAGCAGTTACTCAGGAGCGGGGGGCACAGATACGCAGTATTTT
CASSYSGAGGTDTQYF
>TRBJ2-1|NA|TRBV28|NA
TGTGCCAGCAGTTTGGGGCTAAGTGGGTGGGGGAACAATGAGCAGTTCTTC
CASSLGLSGWGNNEQFF
>TRBJ2-3|NA|TRBV5-1|few
TGCGCCACTACGGAACCTCCCACAGATACGCAGTATTTT
CATTEPPTDTQYF
>TRBJ2-3|NA|TRBV20-1|NA
TGCAGTGCCAGAAACTTAGCGGCTGACCTGGCAGATACGCAGTATTTT
CSARNLAADLADTQYF
>TRBJ1-2|TRBD1|TRBV3-1|once
TGTGCCAGCAGCGGAGGCGGGTGGGACAGTAATTTTTCAGCTAACTATGGCTACACCTTC
CASSGGGWDSNFSANYGYTF
>TRBJ2-2|NA|TRBV11-2|NA
TGTGCCAGCAGCTTGGGGACCGGGACGGCGAACACCGGGGAGCTGTTTTTT
CASSLGTGTANTGELFF
>TRBJ2-1|TRBD2|TRBV14|NA
TGTGCCAGCAGCCAAGGTCGAGCGGGGGTCGGGTTTAATGAGCAGTTCTTC
CASSQGRAGVGFNEQFF
>TRBJ1-1|NA|TRBV5-4|few
TGTGCCAGCAGCTTCGGGGTTAGCTTGAACACTGAAGCTTTCTTT
CASSFGVSLNTEAFF
>TRBJ2-1|TRBD1|TRBV6-6|few
TGTGCCAGCAGTTTTTCGGACAGGGGGCGCATCGGGCAGTTCTTC
CASSFSDRGRIGQFF
>TRBJ2-1|TRBD2|TRBV14|NA
TGTGCCAGCAGCCTCAAAAGGGCTAGCGGGGTAAGCTCCTACAATGAGCAGTTCTTC
CASSLKRASGVSSYNEQFF
>TRBJ2-1|TRBD2|TRBV5-6|few
TGTGCCAGCAGCTGGACTAGCGGGGGGGATTACAATGAGCAGTTCTTC
CASSWTSGGDYNEQFF
>TRBJ2-5|TRBD1|TRBV5-1|few
TGCGCCAGCAGCAGCGGACAGGCGCTCATGGAGACCCAGTACTTC
CASSSGQALMETQYF
>TRBJ1-2|NA|TRBV5-6|NA
TGTGCCAGCAGCTTGGCTGGGGGGTTAAACTATGGCTACACCTTC
CASSLAGGLNYGYTF
>TRBJ2-7|TRBD1|TRBV5-1|few
TGCGCAAGCAGGGCAGGGGGCCTAACCTACGAGCAGTACTTC
CASRAGGLTYEQYF
>TRBJ2-1|TRBD2|TRBV20-1|few
TGCAGTGCTAGAGATGTAGCGGGGGTATACAATGAGCAGTTCTTC
CSARDVAGVYNEQFF
>TRBJ2-5|NA|TRBV10-3|NA
TGTGCCATCAGTGGGGGATCAGTGAGCGGCCAAGAGACCCAGTACTTC
CAISGGSVSGQETQYF
>TRBJ2-5|NA|TRBV3-1|NA
TGTGCCAGCAGCCAAGGCGGAGTGTTCGAGTACCAAGAGACCCAGTACTTC
CASSQGGVFEYQETQYF
>TRBJ2-3|TRBD2|TRBV20-1|NA
TGCAGTGCTTTAGCGGGGGAGATCACAGATACGCAGTATTTT
CSALAGEITDTQYF
>TRBJ2-3|TRBD2|TRBV28|few
TGTGCCAGCAGGGTACCTGGTAGCGGGGGTGCAGATACGCAGTATTTT
CASRVPGSGGADTQYF
>TRBJ1-2|NA|TRBV4-1|few
TGCGCCAGCAGCCAAGATTGGGTAGACAGTGGTGGCTACACCTTC
CASSQDWVDSGGYTF
>TRBJ1-5|NA|TRBV5-4|NA
TGTGCCAGCAGCTTGGGGGGAGGAAATCAGCCCCGGCATTTT
CASSLGGGNQPRHF
>TRBJ1-1|NA|TRBV9|NA
TGTGCCAGCAGCCCGCCCGGGGGGGTTTTAACTGAAGCTTTCTTT
CASSPPGGVLTEAFF
>TRBJ1-2|NA|TRBV6-6|NA
TGTGCCAGCAGTTACGAGTTGCTATATGGCTACACCTTC
CASSYELLYGYTF
>TRBJ2-1|TRBD2|TRBV2|few
TGTGCCAGGGACGGGGGGGAATACAATGAGCAGTTCTTC
CARDGGEYNEQFF
>TRBJ2-1|NA|TRBV20-1|NA
TGCAGTGCGCCCGATGGGGCGGGGGCGAAAGATGAGCAGTTCTTC
CSAPDGAGAKDEQFF
>TRBJ2-5|TRBD1|TRBV5-5|few
TGTGCCAGCAGCTTGGGACAGGGACATCGACCCCCCCAAGAGACCCAGTACTTC
CASSLGQGHRPPQETQYF
>TRBJ2-3|TRBD1|TRBV6-1|NA
TGTGCCAGCAGTACGGGACAGGGACGTCCTAGCACAGATACGCAGTATTTT
CASSTGQGRPSTDTQYF
>TRBJ1-5|TRBD1|TRBV4-1|NA
TGCGCCAGCAGTCCAGAGCCGGGACAGGGTCATCAGCCCCAGCATTTT
CASSPEPGQGHQPQHF
>TRBJ2-5|NA|TRBV28|few
TGTGCCAGCAGCCCTCGGCAGTTCCAAGAGACCCAGTACTTC
CASSPRQFQETQYF
>TRBJ2-3|TRBD2|TRBV7-9|few
TGTGCCAGCAGCTTCTCAATGGGCGGGGGAATAGATACGCAGTATTTT
CASSFSMGGGIDTQYF
>TRBJ1-4|NA|TRBV7-9|few
TGTGCCAGCAGCTTTAGGGGGACACATGAAAAACTGTTTTTT
CASSFRGTHEKLFF
>TRBJ1-2|NA|TRBV6-6|few
TGTGCCAGCAGTTACTCGATACGAGGCTACACCTTC
CASSYSIRGYTF
>TRBJ2-7|TRBD1|TRBV10-3|once
TGTGCCATCAGTGAGGGACAGGCCTACGAGCAGTACTTC
CAISEGQAYEQYF
>TRBJ2-3|TRBD2|TRBV20-1|NA
TGCAGTGCTAGAGAAAGCGGGAAGAGCACAGATACGCAGTATTTT
CSARESGKSTDTQYF
>TRBJ2-4|NA|TRBV6-1|few
TGTGCCAGCAGTGAACCTGGTCGGCAGTACTTC
CASSEPGRQYF
>TRBJ1-1|NA|TRBV5-6|NA
TGTGCCAGCAGCTTGGCAGGCGGCATGAACACTGAAGCTTTCTTT
CASSLAGGMNTEAFF
>TRBJ1-1|TRBD1|TRBV5-4|NA
TGTGCCAGCAGCCCGAGGGACAGAGCGAACACTGAGGCTTTCTTT
CASSPRDRANTEAFF
>TRBJ2-1|TRBD2|TRBV13|NA
TGTGCCAGCAGCTTAGTAGCCCAACTAGCGGGGGGGCTCAATGAGCAGTTCTTC
CASSLVAQLAGGLNEQFF
>TRBJ2-2|TRBD2|TRBV20-1|NA
TGCAGTGGCGGACTAGCGGGGAACACCGGGGAGCTGTTTTTT
CSGGLAGNTGELFF
>TRBJ1-2|TRBD1|TRBV11-2|NA
TGTGCCAGCAACACCGTTAAGGGACAGGGGAACTATGGCTACACCTTC
CASNTVKGQGNYGYTF
>TRBJ2-5|TRBD1|TRBV5-1|NA
TGCGCCAGCAGCTTGGTGGGGCCAGGGGGCCAAGAGACCCAGTACTTC
CASSLVGPGGQETQYF
>TRBJ2-7|TRBD1|TRBV5-1|few
TGCGCCAGCAGAAGGACAGGGATCTCCTACGAGCAGTACTTC
CASRRTGISYEQYF
>TRBJ1-2|NA|TRBV29-1|few
TGCAGCGTTGTACTCAGAGGGGCTGGCTACACCTTC
CSVVLRGAGYTF
>TRBJ2-3|NA|TRBV5-1|NA
TGCGCCAGCAGCTTGAGGAGCCGCACAGATACGCAGTATTTT
CASSLRSRTDTQYF
>TRBJ2-7|TRBD1|TRBV6-2/TRBV6-3|few
TGTGCCAGCAGTTACGGCCGGGACAGGGCCTACGAGCAGTACTTC
CASSYGRDRAYEQYF
>TRBJ2-7|TRBD1|TRBV7-8|NA
TGTGCCAGCAGCTCGGGAACGGGACAGGGGTCTAGCGAGCAGTACTTC
CASSSGTGQGSSEQYF